A selection of T cell receptor beta chains follows, all from one sample in a study of control samples from healthy donors and cancer patients. TCRdb keeps only in-frame clones here, not all; method: immunoSEQ multiplex PCR. This sample has about 130,000 clones, with more than 90% found just once. Material: blood. The receptors were gathered from a man aged 18-30 years in good health. The CDR3 runs from the conserved cysteine through the conserved F or W. Each record gives: D gene, J gene, CDR3 length, clone size, V gene, CDR3 protein, CDR3 DNA. The D gene is left open where the match is weak. Clone size is given for some rows only: seen once, a few or many times, or a class if the clone is expanded.

>.|TRBJ1-1|13|.|TRBV28
CASSYRLNTEAFF
TGTGCCAGCAGTTACAGGCTGAACACTGAAGCTTTCTTT
>.|TRBJ2-3|12|.|TRBV5-1
CASSSFADTQYF
TGCGCCAGCAGCTCGTTCGCGGATACGCAGTATTTT
>.|TRBJ2-5|16|.|TRBV4-1
CASSLAWSLPQETQYF
TGCGCCAGCAGCCTCGCTTGGAGTCTCCCCCAAGAGACCCAGTACTTC
>TRBD2|TRBJ2-5|17|.|TRBV5-1
CASSLAGVAGGQETQYF
TGCGCCAGCAGCTTGGCCGGGGTAGCGGGGGGGCAAGAGACCCAGTACTTC
>.|TRBJ2-7|14|.|TRBV7-9
CASSWTGDSYEQYF
TGTGCCAGCAGCTGGACGGGTGACTCCTACGAGCAGTACTTC
>TRBD2|TRBJ2-3|17|.|TRBV19
CASSSGTSGGYTDTQYF
TGTGCCAGTAGTTCTGGGACTAGCGGGGGTTACACAGATACGCAGTATTTT
>TRBD1|TRBJ2-7|16|.|TRBV18
CASSPGRQGIKYEQYF
TGTGCCAGCTCACCAGGGAGACAGGGTATAAAGTACGAGCAGTACTTC
>TRBD1|TRBJ1-1|15|.|TRBV9
CASSVEGALNTEAFF
TGTGCCAGCAGCGTAGAGGGGGCGCTGAACACTGAAGCTTTCTTT
>.|TRBJ1-2|16|.|TRBV7-2
CASSPRLLGSNYGYTF
TGTGCCAGCAGCCCGCGGCTGTTGGGATCTAACTATGGCTACACCTTC
>.|TRBJ1-2|13|few|TRBV27
CASKLRGDYGYTF
TGTGCCAGCAAGCTTAGGGGAGACTATGGCTACACCTTC
>.|TRBJ1-2|13|.|TRBV4-2
CASSQEGGIGYTF
TGTGCCAGCAGCCAAGAGGGTGGAATCGGCTACACCTTC
>TRBD1|TRBJ1-4|14|.|TRBV5-1
CASRETGYNEKLFF
TGCGCCAGCCGGGAGACAGGGTATAATGAAAAACTGTTTTTT
>.|TRBJ1-6|13|.|TRBV11-2
CASSLERNSPLHF
TGTGCCAGCAGCTTAGAAAGGAATTCACCCCTCCACTTT
>.|TRBJ2-2|14|.|TRBV3-1/TRBV3-2
CASSQEGGTGELFF
TGTGCCAGCAGCCAAGAAGGGGGGACCGGGGAGCTGTTTTTT
>.|TRBJ2-1|13|.|TRBV2
CASSELEAGEQFF
TGTGCCAGCAGTGAACTAGAGGCCGGTGAGCAGTTCTTC
>TRBD1|TRBJ1-2|15|.|TRBV2
CASSDTGTGGRGYTF
TGTGCCAGCAGTGATACCGGGACAGGGGGCCGGGGCTACACCTTC
>TRBD2|TRBJ2-5|15|.|TRBV9
CASSGQGLGQETQYF
TGTGCCAGCAGCGGACAAGGACTAGGGCAAGAGACCCAGTACTTC
>TRBD1|TRBJ2-2|17|.|TRBV4-1
CASSVTGGATNTGELFF
TGCGCCAGCAGCGTAACAGGGGGCGCGACGAACACCGGGGAGCTGTTTTTT
>TRBD1|TRBJ2-7|19|.|TRBV2
CASFGVDAKPGQGLYEQYF
TGTGCCAGCTTCGGAGTTGACGCAAAACCGGGACAGGGACTGTACGAGCAGTACTTC
>TRBD1|TRBJ1-2|14|.|TRBV5-1
CASSLDAGGYGYTF
TGCGCCAGCAGCTTGGATGCAGGGGGGTATGGCTACACCTTC
>TRBD2|TRBJ2-1|16|.|TRBV4-1
CASSQVSGGPYNEQFF
TGCGCCAGCAGCCAAGTTTCGGGGGGTCCATACAATGAGCAGTTCTTC
>.|TRBJ2-7|11|.|TRBV20-1
CSVRLSYEQYF
TGCAGTGTCAGGCTTTCCTACGAGCAGTACTTC
>.|TRBJ1-2|14|.|TRBV11-2
CASRVPGANYGYTF
TGTGCCAGCAGGGTTCCGGGGGCGAACTATGGCTACACCTTC
>TRBD1|TRBJ2-5|16|.|TRBV7-2
CASSSTYRDREETQYF
TGTGCCAGCAGCTCCACTTACCGGGACAGAGAAGAGACCCAGTACTTC
>.|TRBJ2-1|13|.|TRBV7-3
CASSPSGTNEQFF
TGTGCCAGCAGCCCCAGCGGTACCAATGAGCAGTTCTTC
>TRBD2|TRBJ2-2|17|.|TRBV7-9
CASSLAPSGGLTGELFF
TGTGCCAGCAGCTTAGCGCCGAGCGGGGGCCTCACCGGGGAGCTGTTTTTT
>.|TRBJ1-1|11|.|TRBV5-1
CASTQGRRAFF
TGCGCCAGCACCCAGGGTAGGAGGGCTTTCTTT
>TRBD2|TRBJ2-3|17|.|TRBV4-2
CASSQVMGTRATDTQYF
TGTGCCAGCAGCCAAGTCATGGGGACTAGGGCCACAGATACGCAGTATTTT
>.|TRBJ2-2|15|.|TRBV27
CASSTRTAHTGELFF
TGTGCCAGCAGTACCCGGACAGCCCACACCGGGGAGCTGTTTTTT
>TRBD1|TRBJ1-4|15|.|TRBV4-2
CASSQVDRDNEKLFF
TGTGCCAGCAGCCAAGTCGACAGGGACAATGAAAAACTGTTTTTT
>.|TRBJ2-5|14|.|TRBV10-3
CAASRGSREETQYF
TGTGCCGCATCGAGGGGGTCCCGGGAGGAGACCCAGTACTTC
>TRBD1|TRBJ1-2|14|.|TRBV5-1
CASSPSGQGNGYTF
TGCGCCAGCAGCCCGTCAGGACAGGGGAATGGCTACACCTTC
>TRBD1|TRBJ1-4|14|.|TRBV7-9
CASSFRQGGEKLFF
TGTGCCAGCAGCTTTAGGCAGGGGGGTGAAAAACTGTTTTTT
>.|TRBJ2-5|15|.|TRBV30
CAGNDVGRGSETQYF
TGTGCCGGAAATGATGTGGGACGGGGGTCGGAGACCCAGTACTTC
>.|TRBJ2-3|16|.|TRBV5-4
CASSSTGGGGTDTQYF
TGTGCCAGCAGCTCAACCGGGGGAGGAGGCACAGATACGCAGTATTTT
>.|TRBJ1-2|17|.|TRBV18
CASSARTDQPANYGYTF
TGTGCCAGCTCAGCACGGACAGACCAACCAGCTAACTATGGCTACACCTTC
>TRBD1|TRBJ1-6|11|.|TRBV6-5
CASSATGSLHF
TGTGCCAGCAGCGCGACAGGGTCCCTCCACTTT
>.|TRBJ1-3|14|.|TRBV9
CASSVGNSGNTIYF
TGTGCCAGCAGCGTAGGGAACTCTGGAAACACCATATATTTT
>.|TRBJ1-3|15|.|TRBV15
CATSSRLLSGNTIYF
TGTGCCACCAGCAGTCGTCTCCTCTCTGGAAACACCATATATTTT
>TRBD1|TRBJ1-1|16|.|TRBV7-2
CASIPTPGQGASEAFF
TGTGCCAGCATCCCGACCCCCGGACAGGGGGCCTCTGAAGCTTTCTTT
>.|TRBJ1-5|17|.|TRBV5-1
CASSLDTRGGAHQPQHF
TGCGCCAGCAGCTTGGACACCCGAGGAGGAGCTCATCAGCCCCAGCATTTT